Reported below is one T cell receptor (beta chain). Looked up from germline, CDR1 is SGHAT and CDR2 is FQNNGV. The V end was cut by 5 bases, the J end by 0 bases, with 17 bases between. This CDR3 contains 17 residues. This sample was taken from a study of shared clonotypes between healthy human individuals. TCRdb keeps only in-frame clones here, not all; method: immunoSEQ multiplex PCR. The sample records roughly 500,000 clones, approximately 94% being singletons. The sequence was collected from a woman in her 30s in good health. The chain joins TRBV11-2 to TRBJ2-1; D might be TRBD2 (5 bases). The sequenced material came from naive CD4+ T cells sorted from blood. As for subset: CD45RA+ positively selected. CDR3 coding DNA: TGTGCCAGCAGCCCCCGGTCAGGCGGGTACTCCTACAATGAGCAGTTCTTC. Encoded protein: CASSPRSGGYSYNEQFF.